This is a list of T cell receptor beta chains from one sample in a study of T cell repertoires in cytomegalovirus infection. No antigens are known for them. In TCRdb, the reads were re-called with MiXCR into one record per CDR3 protein. The data contain fewer than 850,000 distinct CDR3 sequences, under 35% of them singletons. This specimen consisted of cultured CD8+ T cells from PBMCs, obtained from culture after CMV antigen stimulation. The source of these receptors is a human donor in good health (CMV status not recorded). Some clones in this sample may be carry-over from other donors' samples. Both conserved end residues are part of each CDR3. D genes are given only for firm matches.

j_call: TRBJ1-1; v_call: TRBV4-3; d_call: .; cdr3_aa: CASSPKQTGTEAFF
j_call: TRBJ2-2; v_call: TRBV13; d_call: .; cdr3_aa: CASSRPPRSDVELFF
j_call: TRBJ1-4; v_call: TRBV7-6; d_call: .; cdr3_aa: CASRPMFLDPNEKLFF
j_call: TRBJ2-3; v_call: TRBV11-3; d_call: TRBD2; cdr3_aa: CASSPGLAGGFTAQYF
j_call: TRBJ2-6; v_call: TRBV6-1; d_call: TRBD1; cdr3_aa: CASSERDRFYSGANVLTF
j_call: TRBJ1-2; v_call: TRBV7-9; d_call: TRBD1; cdr3_aa: CASIRTGGYGYTF
j_call: TRBJ1-3; v_call: TRBV6-6; d_call: .; cdr3_aa: CASSYSKPSGNTIYF
j_call: TRBJ2-3; v_call: TRBV24-1; d_call: .; cdr3_aa: CATSDFQGPFRGAGTDTQYF
j_call: TRBJ1-4; v_call: TRBV7-2; d_call: .; cdr3_aa: CASSLASYNEKLFF
j_call: TRBJ2-2; v_call: TRBV27; d_call: TRBD1; cdr3_aa: CASSLRGTGKDGELFF
j_call: TRBJ2-1; v_call: TRBV6-6; d_call: .; cdr3_aa: CASSGGAYSRVYNEQFF
j_call: TRBJ1-1; v_call: TRBV6-1; d_call: .; cdr3_aa: CASSEMHHSMNTEAFF
j_call: TRBJ2-7; v_call: TRBV6-5; d_call: TRBD1; cdr3_aa: CASSYEGQGDYEQYF
j_call: TRBJ1-2; v_call: TRBV27; d_call: TRBD1; cdr3_aa: CASSSGDSLTNYGYTF
j_call: TRBJ1-2; v_call: TRBV7-2; d_call: .; cdr3_aa: CASSLSRDPSF
j_call: TRBJ2-2; v_call: TRBV20-1; d_call: TRBD2; cdr3_aa: CSARSGGLDTGELFF
j_call: TRBJ2-5; v_call: TRBV15; d_call: TRBD2; cdr3_aa: CATRTGGSGGTETQYF
j_call: TRBJ2-4; v_call: TRBV7-6; d_call: .; cdr3_aa: CASSSQPRVRKNIQYF
j_call: TRBJ2-7; v_call: TRBV7-9; d_call: TRBD2; cdr3_aa: CASSLEGTSKAPAYEQYF
j_call: TRBJ1-1; v_call: TRBV5-1; d_call: .; cdr3_aa: CASSFSGWGAEAFF
j_call: TRBJ2-1; v_call: TRBV12-3/TRBV12-4; d_call: .; cdr3_aa: CASTDSGVWEQFF
j_call: TRBJ2-3; v_call: TRBV19; d_call: .; cdr3_aa: CASRQSDTQYF
j_call: TRBJ2-7; v_call: TRBV6-1; d_call: TRBD2; cdr3_aa: CASSEETSGWYEQYF
j_call: TRBJ1-1; v_call: TRBV6-5; d_call: .; cdr3_aa: CASSPTEITEAFF
j_call: TRBJ1-6; v_call: TRBV5-6; d_call: .; cdr3_aa: CASSLVAGYGSPLHF